This TCR beta chain stems from a study of blood T cell repertoires in COVID-19. Study in general: Italy, Spain and the United States were the sources of the convalescent and acute COVID-19 samples.

V dropped 1 base and J dropped 2 bases, with 9 bases sitting between them. CDR1 is MGHRA, CDR2 YSYEKL, per germline. The CDR3 contains 15 residues. Only in-frame clones appear in the TCRdb table, and some are missing; sequencing was by immunoSEQ multiplex PCR. Among some 200,000 clones listed, approximately 86% were seen once. Input material: peripheral blood. The receptor was derived from a man aged 40-55 years with active or convalescent COVID-19. The genes are TRBV4-1 and TRBJ1-5, with D tentatively TRBD1 (6 bases). The CDR3 sequence: CASSQVEGGNQPQHF. As DNA, the CDR3 is TGCGCCAGCAGCCAAGTAGAGGGGGGCAATCAGCCCCAGCATTTT.